A single sample gave rise to the 3 T cell receptor beta chains below, sequenced in a study of T cell repertoires in cytomegalovirus infection. TCRdb redid the calling of the reads with MiXCR, one entry per CDR3 protein. The data contain fewer than 200,000 distinct CDR3 sequences, over 13% of them singletons. The specimen was PBMCs. These receptors were obtained from a human donor in good health (CMV status not recorded). Some clones in this sample may be carry-over from other donors' samples.

The J gene is TRBJ2-3, the V gene TRBV5-4; 7 nucleotides align to TRBD1. V lost 4 bases, J lost 2 bases, and 7 bases stayed unmatched. CDR3 size: 15 residues. Germline values: CDR1 SGHNT, CDR2 YYREEE (reference sequence). CDR3 region: CASSVVTGPTDTQYF. As DNA, the CDR3 is TGTGCCAGCAGCGTAGTGACAGGGCCCACAGATACGCAGTATTTT.

There are many counts of this clonotype. The chain joins TRBV28 to TRBJ1-2; D perhaps matches TRBD1 (6 bases). Germline V CDR1 and CDR2: MDHEN, SYDVKM. Trimming removed 4 bases from V and 6 bases from J, with 15 bases in between. This CDR3 comprises 14 residues. CDR3 sequence reads: CASSSPMRGNGYTF. The CDR3 DNA is TGTGCCAGCAGTTCCCCCATGAGGGGGAATGGCTACACCTTC.

The sample holds a few counts of this clonotype. J is TRBJ2-7 and V is TRBV28; 9 positions match TRBD1. There are 16 residues in the CDR3. V trimming: 5 bases; J trimming: 2 bases; junction bases outside the gene matches: 10. Germline CDR1 reads MDHEN; CDR2 reads SYDVKM. In nucleotides, the CDR3 is TGTGCCAGCAGTCCCTCGGGACAGGGTTTTCCCTACGAGCAGTACTTC. It yields the protein CASSPSGQGFPYEQYF. Using reference TRBV28 and TRBJ2-7 for the parts outside the CDR3, the full variable domain is DVKVTQSSRYLVKRTGEKVFLECVQDMDHENMFWYRQDPGLGLRLIYFSYDVKMKEKGDIPEGYSVSREKKERFSLILESASTNQTSMYLCASSPSGQGFPYEQYFGPGTRLTVT.